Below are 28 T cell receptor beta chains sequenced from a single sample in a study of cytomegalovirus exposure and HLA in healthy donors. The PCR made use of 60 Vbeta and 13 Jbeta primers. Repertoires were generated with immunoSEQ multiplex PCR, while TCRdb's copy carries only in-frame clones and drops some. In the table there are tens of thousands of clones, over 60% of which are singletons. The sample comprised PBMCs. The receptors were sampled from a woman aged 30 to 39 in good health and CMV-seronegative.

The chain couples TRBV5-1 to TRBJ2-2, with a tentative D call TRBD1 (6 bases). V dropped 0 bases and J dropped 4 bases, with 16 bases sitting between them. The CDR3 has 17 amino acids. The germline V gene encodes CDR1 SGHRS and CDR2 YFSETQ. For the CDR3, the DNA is TGCGCCAGCAGCTTGGGACACAGGGATTTGAGCACCGGGGAGCTGTTTTTT. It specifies CASSLGHRDLSTGELFF.

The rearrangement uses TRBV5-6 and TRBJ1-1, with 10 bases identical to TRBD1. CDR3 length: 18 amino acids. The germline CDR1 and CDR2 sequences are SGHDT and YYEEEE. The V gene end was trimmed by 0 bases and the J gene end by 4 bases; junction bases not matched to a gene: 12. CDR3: CASSLDRGTGVRFTEAFF. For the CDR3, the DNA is TGTGCCAGCAGCTTGGATCGGGGGACAGGGGTTAGATTCACTGAAGCTTTCTTT.

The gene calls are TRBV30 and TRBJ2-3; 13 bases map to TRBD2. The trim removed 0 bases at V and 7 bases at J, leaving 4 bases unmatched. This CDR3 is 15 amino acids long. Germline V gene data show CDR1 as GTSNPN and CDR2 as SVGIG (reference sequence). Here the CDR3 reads CAWSVGTSGANTQYF. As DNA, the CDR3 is TGTGCCTGGAGTGTAGGGACTAGCGGGGCCAATACGCAGTATTTT.

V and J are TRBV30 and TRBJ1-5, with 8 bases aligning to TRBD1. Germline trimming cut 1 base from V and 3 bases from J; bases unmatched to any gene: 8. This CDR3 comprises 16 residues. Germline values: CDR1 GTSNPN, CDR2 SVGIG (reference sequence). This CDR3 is CAWSGLDRAINQPQHF. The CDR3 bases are TGTGCCTGGAGTGGCTTGGACAGGGCAATCAATCAGCCCCAGCATTTT. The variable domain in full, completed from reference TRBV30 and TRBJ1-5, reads SQTIHQWPATLVQPVGSPLSLECTVEGTSNPNLYWYRQAAGRGLQLLFYSVGIGQISSEVPQNLSASRPQDRQFILSSKKLLLSDSGFYLCAWSGLDRAINQPQHFGDGTRLSIL.

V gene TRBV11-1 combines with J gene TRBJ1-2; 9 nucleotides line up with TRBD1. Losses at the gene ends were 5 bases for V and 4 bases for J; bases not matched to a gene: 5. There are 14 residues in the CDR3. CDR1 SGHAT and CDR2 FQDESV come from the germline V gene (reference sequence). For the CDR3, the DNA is TGTGCCAGCAGCCCTACAGGGGGCTTCTATGGCTACACCTTC. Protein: CASSPTGGFYGYTF.

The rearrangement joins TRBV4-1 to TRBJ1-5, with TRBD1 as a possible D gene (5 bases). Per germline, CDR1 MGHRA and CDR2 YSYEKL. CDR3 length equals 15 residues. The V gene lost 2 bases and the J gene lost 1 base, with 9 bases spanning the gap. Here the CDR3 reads CASSQIDSSNQPQHF. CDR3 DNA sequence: TGCGCCAGCAGCCAAATAGACAGCAGCAATCAGCCCCAGCATTTT.

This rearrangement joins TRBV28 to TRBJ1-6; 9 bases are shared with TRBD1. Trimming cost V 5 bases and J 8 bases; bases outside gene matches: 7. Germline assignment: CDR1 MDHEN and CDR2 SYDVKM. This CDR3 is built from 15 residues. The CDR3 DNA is TGTGCCAGCAGTCCCCGGGACAGGGTAGATTCACCCCTCCACTTT. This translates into CASSPRDRVDSPLHF.

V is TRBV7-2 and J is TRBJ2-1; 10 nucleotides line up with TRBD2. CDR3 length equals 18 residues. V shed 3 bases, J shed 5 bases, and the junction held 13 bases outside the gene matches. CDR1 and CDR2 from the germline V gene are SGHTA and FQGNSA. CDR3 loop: CASSFKPLLAGVHNEQFF. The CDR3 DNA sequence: TGTGCCAGCAGCTTTAAACCCCTCCTAGCGGGAGTTCACAATGAGCAGTTCTTC.

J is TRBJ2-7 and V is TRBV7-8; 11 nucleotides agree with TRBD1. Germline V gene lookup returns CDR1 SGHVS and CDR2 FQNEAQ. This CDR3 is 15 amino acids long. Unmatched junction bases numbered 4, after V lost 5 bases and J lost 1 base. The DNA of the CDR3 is TGTGCCAGCAGCGCCCGGGACAGGGGGTCCTACGAGCAGTACGTC. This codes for CASSARDRGSYEQYV.

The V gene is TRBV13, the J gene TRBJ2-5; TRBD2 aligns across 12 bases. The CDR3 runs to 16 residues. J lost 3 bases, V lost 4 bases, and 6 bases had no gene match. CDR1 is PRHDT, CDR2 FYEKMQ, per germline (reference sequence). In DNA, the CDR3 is TGTGCCAGCAGCTCGATTGGACTAGCGGGAAAAGAGACCCAGTACTTC. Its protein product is CASSSIGLAGKETQYF.

In nucleotides, the CDR3 is TGTGCCAGTAGTATTGTACGGGGGGTTAGCACAGATACGCAGTATTTT. The encoded protein is CASSIVRGVSTDTQYF. The rearrangement links TRBV19 to TRBJ2-3; 7 nucleotides agree with TRBD2. CDR3 length equals 16 residues. Germline V gene lookup returns CDR1 LNHDA and CDR2 SQIVND (reference sequence). The J segment lost 0 bases and the V segment lost 3 bases, leaving 6 bases of the junction unmatched.

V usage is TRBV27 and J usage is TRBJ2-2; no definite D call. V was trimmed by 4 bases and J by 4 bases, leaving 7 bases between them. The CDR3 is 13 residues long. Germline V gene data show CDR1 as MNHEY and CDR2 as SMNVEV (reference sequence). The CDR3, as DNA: TGTGCCAGCAGTTCACGGGTCACCGGGGAGCTGTTTTTT. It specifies CASSSRVTGELFF.

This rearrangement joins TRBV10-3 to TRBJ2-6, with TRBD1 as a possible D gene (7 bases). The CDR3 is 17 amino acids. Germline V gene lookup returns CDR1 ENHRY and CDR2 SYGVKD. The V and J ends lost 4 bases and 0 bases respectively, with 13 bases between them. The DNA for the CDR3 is TGTGCCATCAGTGCGGGGGACAGCACCTCTGGGGCCAACGTCCTGACTTTC. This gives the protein CAISAGDSTSGANVLTF.

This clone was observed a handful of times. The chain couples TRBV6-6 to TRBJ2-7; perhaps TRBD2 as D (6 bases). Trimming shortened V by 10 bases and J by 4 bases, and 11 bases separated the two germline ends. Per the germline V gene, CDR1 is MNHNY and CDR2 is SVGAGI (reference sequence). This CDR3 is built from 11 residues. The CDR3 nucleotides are TGTGCCATGACTAGTGATTACGAGCAGTACGTC. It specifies CAMTSDYEQYV.

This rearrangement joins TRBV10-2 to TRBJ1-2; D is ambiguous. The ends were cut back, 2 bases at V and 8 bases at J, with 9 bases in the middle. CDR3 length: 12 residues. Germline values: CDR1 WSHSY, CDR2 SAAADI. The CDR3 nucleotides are TGCGCCAGCAGTGAGAGAGGGAAAGGCTACACCTTC. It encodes CASSERGKGYTF.

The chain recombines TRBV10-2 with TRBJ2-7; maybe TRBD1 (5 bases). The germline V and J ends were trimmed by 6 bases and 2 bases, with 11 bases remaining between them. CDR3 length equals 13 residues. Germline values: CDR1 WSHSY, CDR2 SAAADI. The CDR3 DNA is TGCGCCAGCAGGAAGGACACGGCCTACGAGCAGTACTTC. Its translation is CASRKDTAYEQYF.

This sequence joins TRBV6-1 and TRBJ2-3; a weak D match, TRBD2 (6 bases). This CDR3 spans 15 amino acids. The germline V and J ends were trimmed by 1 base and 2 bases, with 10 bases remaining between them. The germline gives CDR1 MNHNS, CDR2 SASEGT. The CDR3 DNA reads TGTGCCAGCAGTGAAGTAGCGGATTCCACAGATACGCAGTATTTT. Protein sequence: CASSEVADSTDTQYF.

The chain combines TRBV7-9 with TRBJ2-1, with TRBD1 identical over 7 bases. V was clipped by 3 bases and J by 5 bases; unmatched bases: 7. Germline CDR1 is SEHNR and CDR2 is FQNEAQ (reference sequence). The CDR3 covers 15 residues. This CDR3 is CASSFRQGGDNEQFF. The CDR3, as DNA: TGTGCCAGCAGCTTTCGACAGGGTGGGGACAATGAGCAGTTCTTC.

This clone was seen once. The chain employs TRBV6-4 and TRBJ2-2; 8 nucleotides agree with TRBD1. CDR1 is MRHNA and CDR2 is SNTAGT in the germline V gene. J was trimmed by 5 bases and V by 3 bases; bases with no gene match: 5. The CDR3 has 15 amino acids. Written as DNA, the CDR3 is TGTGCCAGCAGTGATGCAGGGGGCAGGACCGGGGAGCTGTTTTTT. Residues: CASSDAGGRTGELFF.

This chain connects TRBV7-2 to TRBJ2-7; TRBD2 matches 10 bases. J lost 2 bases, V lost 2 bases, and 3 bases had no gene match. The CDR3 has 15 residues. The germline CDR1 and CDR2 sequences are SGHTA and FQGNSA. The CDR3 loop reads CASSLRTSGTYEQYV. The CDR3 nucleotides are TGTGCCAGCAGCTTAAGGACTAGCGGTACCTACGAGCAGTACGTC.

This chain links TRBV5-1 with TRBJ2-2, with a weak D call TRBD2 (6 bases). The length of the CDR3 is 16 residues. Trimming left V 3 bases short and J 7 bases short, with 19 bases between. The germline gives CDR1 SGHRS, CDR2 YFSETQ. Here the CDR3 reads CASSSVPGGKGGELFF. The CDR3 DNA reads TGCGCCAGCAGCTCCGTGCCCGGCGGGAAGGGCGGGGAGCTGTTTTTT. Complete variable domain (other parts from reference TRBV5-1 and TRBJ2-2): KAGVTQTPRYLIKTRGQQVTLSCSPISGHRSVSWYQQTPGQGLQFLFEYFSETQRNKGNFPGRFSGRQFSNSRSEMNVSTLELGDSALYLCASSSVPGGKGGELFFGEGSRLTVL.

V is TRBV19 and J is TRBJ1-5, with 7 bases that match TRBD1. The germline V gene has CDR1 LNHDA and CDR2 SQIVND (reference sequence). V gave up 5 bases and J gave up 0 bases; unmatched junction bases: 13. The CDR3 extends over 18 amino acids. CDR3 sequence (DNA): TGTGCCAGTAGTCCCGGGACAGACGGCTACTATAGCAATCAGCCCCAGCATTTT. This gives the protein CASSPGTDGYYSNQPQHF.

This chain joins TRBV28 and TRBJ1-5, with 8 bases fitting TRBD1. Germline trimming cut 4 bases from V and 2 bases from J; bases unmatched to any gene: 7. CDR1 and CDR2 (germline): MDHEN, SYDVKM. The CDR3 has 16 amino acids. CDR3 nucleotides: TGTGCCAGCAGTTCCCCCGCGACAGGGGGCAATCAGCCCCAGCATTTT. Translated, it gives CASSSPATGGNQPQHF. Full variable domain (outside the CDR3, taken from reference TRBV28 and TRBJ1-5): DVKVTQSSRYLVKRTGEKVFLECVQDMDHENMFWYRQDPGLGLRLIYFSYDVKMKEKGDIPEGYSVSREKKERFSLILESASTNQTSMYLCASSSPATGGNQPQHFGDGTRLSIL.

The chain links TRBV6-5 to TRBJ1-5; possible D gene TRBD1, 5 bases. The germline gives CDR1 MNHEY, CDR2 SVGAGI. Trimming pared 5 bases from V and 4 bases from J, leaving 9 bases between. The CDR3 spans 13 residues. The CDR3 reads CASSRTSNQPQHF. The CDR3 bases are TGTGCCAGCAGTAGGACATCTAATCAGCCCCAGCATTTT.

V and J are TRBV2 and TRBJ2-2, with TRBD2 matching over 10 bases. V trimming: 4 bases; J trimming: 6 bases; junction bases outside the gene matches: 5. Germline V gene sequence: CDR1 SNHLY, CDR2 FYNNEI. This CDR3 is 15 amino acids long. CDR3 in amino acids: CASSGASGSSGELFF. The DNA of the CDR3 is TGTGCCAGCAGTGGGGCTAGCGGGAGTTCCGGGGAGCTGTTTTTT. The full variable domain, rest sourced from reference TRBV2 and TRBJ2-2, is EPEVTQTPSHQVTQMGQEVILRCVPISNHLYFYWYRQILGQKVEFLVSFYNNEISEKSEIFDDQFSVERPDGSNFTLKIRSTKLEDSAMYFCASSGASGSSGELFFGEGSRLTVL.

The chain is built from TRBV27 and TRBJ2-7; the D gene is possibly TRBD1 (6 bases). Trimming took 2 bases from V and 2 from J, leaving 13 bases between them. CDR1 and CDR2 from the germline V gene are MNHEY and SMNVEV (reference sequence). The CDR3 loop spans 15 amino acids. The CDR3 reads CASSLNGGSPYEQYV. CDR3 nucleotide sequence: TGTGCCAGCAGTTTAAATGGGGGCTCACCCTACGAGCAGTACGTC.

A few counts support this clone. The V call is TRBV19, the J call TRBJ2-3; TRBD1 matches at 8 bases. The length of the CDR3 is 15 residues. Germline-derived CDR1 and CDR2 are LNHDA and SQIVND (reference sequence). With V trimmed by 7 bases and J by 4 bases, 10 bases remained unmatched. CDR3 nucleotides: TGTGCCAGTACCCCCGGACAGGGACCCGCAGATACGCAGTATTTT. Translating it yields CASTPGQGPADTQYF.

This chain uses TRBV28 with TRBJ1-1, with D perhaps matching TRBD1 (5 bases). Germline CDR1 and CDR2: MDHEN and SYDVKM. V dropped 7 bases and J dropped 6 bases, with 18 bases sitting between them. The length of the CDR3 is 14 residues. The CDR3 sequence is CASNTPSGDPEAFF. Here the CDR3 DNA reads TGTGCCAGCAATACTCCCTCGGGGGATCCTGAAGCTTTCTTT. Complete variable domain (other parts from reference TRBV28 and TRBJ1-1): DVKVTQSSRYLVKRTGEKVFLECVQDMDHENMFWYRQDPGLGLRLIYFSYDVKMKEKGDIPEGYSVSREKKERFSLILESASTNQTSMYLCASNTPSGDPEAFFGQGTRLTVV.